This T cell receptor beta chain was captured by sequencing in a study of low-dose radiotherapy and immunotherapy resistance in tumors. As to time point: before trial treatment. This clonotype has a count of ten or more. This CDR3 is 13 amino acids long. The V end was cut by 4 bases, the J end by 7 bases, with 15 bases between. Germline V gives CDR1 SGHTS, CDR2 YDEGEE. With TRAV- and TRBV-specific primers, first-strand cDNA was made, covering the alpha and beta chains. TCR amplification ran 15 to 25 PCR cycles using constant-region and V-primer adapter primers. Using its own MiXCR run on the reads, TCRdb lists one record per CDR3 protein. The data hold more than 85,000 distinct CDR3 sequences, with 9.4% observed a single time.

The chain recombines TRBV5-8 with TRBJ2-7; D may match TRBD1 or TRBD2 (5 bases each). This receptor was obtained from a male donor with prostate cancer. Here the sequenced sample was PBMCs, taken before treatment. The CDR3 DNA is TGTGCCAGCAGCCCCATCGGGGCGGGTGAGCAGTACTTC. Its protein product is CASSPIGAGEQYF.